Given below is one T cell receptor beta chain in context. The record originates from a study of blood T cell repertoires in COVID-19. The wider study: Sample material is recorded as cDNA or gDNA derived from T cells, B-cell-depleted T cells, or PBMCs.

The CDR3 is 16 residues long. The V end lost 3 bases, the J end lost 3 bases, and 16 bases lay between the germline ends. The germline gives CDR1 SGDLS, CDR2 YYNGEE. The data were produced by immunoSEQ multiplex PCR, yet TCRdb's version contains in-frame clones alone and is incomplete. Here the sample spans roughly 160,000 clones, 79% being singletons. The sample consisted of peripheral blood. This chain links TRBV9 with TRBJ1-3; D gene unclear. The receptor was isolated from a woman aged 55-75 years with COVID-19, enrolled during active disease. CDR3 sequence: CASSAIGLAGGNTIYF. The CDR3 nucleotides read TGTGCCAGCAGCGCGATTGGACTCGCAGGTGGAAACACCATATATTTT.